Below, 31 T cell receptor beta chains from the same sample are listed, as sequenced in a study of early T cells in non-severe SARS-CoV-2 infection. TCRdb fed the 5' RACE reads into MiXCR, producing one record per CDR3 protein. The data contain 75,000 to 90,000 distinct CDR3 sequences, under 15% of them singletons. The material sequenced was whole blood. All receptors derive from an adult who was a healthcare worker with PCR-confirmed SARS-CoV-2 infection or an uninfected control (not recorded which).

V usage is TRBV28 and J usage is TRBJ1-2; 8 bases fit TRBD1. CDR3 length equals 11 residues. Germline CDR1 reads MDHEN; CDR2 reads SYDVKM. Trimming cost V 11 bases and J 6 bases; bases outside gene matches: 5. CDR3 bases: TGTGCCGGACAGGGCTGGAATGGCTACACCTTC. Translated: CAGQGWNGYTF.

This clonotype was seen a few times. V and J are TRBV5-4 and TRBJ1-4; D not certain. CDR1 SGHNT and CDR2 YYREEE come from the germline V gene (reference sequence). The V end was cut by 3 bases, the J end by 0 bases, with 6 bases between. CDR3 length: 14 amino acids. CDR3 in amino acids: CASSSQATNEKLFF. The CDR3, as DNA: TGTGCCAGCAGCTCTCAGGCAACTAATGAAAAACTGTTTTTT.

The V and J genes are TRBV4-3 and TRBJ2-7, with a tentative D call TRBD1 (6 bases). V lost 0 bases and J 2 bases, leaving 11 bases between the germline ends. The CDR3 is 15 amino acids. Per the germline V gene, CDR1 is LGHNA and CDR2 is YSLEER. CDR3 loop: CASSQEDRSPYEQYF. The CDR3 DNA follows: TGCGCCAGCAGCCAAGAAGACAGGTCACCCTACGAGCAGTACTTC.

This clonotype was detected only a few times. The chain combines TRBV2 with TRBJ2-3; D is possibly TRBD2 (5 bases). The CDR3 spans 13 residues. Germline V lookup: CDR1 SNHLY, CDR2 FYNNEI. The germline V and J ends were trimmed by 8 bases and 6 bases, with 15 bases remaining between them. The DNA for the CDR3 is TGTGCCAGCCTGAGGGAGAATTTGGATACGCAGTATTTT. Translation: CASLRENLDTQYF.

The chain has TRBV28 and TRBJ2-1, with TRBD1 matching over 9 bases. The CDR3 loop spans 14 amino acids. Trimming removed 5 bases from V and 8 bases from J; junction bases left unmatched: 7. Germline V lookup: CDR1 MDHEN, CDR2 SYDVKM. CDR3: CASSNRDRADEQFF. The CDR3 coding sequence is TGTGCCAGCAGTAACCGGGACAGGGCCGATGAGCAGTTCTTC.

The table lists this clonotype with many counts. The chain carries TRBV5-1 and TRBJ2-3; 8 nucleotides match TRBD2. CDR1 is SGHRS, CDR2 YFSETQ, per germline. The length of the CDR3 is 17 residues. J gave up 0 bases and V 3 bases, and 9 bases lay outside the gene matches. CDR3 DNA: TGCGCCAGCAGCTCAGGGACTAGGGGTCTTAGCACAGATACGCAGTATTTT. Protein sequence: CASSSGTRGLSTDTQYF.

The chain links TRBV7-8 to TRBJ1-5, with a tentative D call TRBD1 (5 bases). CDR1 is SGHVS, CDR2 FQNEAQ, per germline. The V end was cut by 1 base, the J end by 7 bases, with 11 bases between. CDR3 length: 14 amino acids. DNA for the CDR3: TGTGCCAGCAGCTTAGGGGGGATAGGGCAGCCCCAGCATTTT. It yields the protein CASSLGGIGQPQHF.

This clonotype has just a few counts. The CDR3 nucleotides read TGTGCCAGCAGCCCACTGACAGGAAGAGGAAACACCATATATTTT. Amino acid sequence: CASSPLTGRGNTIYF. The V and J genes are TRBV14 and TRBJ1-3; D is possibly TRBD1 (6 bases). V lost 4 bases, J lost 4 bases, and 14 bases lay in between. In germline, CDR1 is SGHDN, CDR2 FVKESK. There are 15 residues in the CDR3.

The DNA of the CDR3 is TGTGCCAGCAGCGGCCAGACTTGGGGGACCTACAATGAGCAGTTCTTC. Amino acid sequence: CASSGQTWGTYNEQFF. This sequence joins TRBV11-2 and TRBJ2-1; D assignment may be TRBD1 or TRBD2 (5 bases each). From germline, CDR1 is SGHAT and CDR2 FQNNGV. The CDR3 contains 16 residues. Trimming stripped 5 bases from V and 2 bases from J, with 16 bases between. Combining the CDR3 with reference TRBV11-2 and TRBJ2-1 gives the whole variable domain EAGVAQSPRYKIIEKRQSVAFWCNPISGHATLYWYQQILGQGPKLLIQFQNNGVVDDSQLPKDRFSAERLKGVDSTLKIQPAKLEDSAVYLCASSGQTWGTYNEQFFGPGTRLTVL.

This chain's CDR3 is CASSYSNEQYF. CDR3 DNA: TGTGCCAGCAGTTACTCGAACGAGCAGTACTTC. V usage is TRBV6-5 and J usage is TRBJ2-7, with D unclear. This CDR3 is 11 amino acids long. Germline CDR1 and CDR2: MNHEY and SVGAGI. Trimming pared 0 bases from V and 5 bases from J, leaving 2 bases between.

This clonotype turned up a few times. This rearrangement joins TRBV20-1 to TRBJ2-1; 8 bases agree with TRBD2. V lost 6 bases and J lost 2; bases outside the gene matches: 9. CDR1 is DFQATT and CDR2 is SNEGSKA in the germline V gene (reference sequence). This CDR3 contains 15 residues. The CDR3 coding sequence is TGCAGTGCGAAAAGCGGGAGCGGGACCTACAATGAGCAGTTCTTC. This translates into CSAKSGSGTYNEQFF.

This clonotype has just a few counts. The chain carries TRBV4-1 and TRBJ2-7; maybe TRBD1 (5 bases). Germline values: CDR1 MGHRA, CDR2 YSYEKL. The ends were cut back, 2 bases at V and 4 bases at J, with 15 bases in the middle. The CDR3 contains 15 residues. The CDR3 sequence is CASSQTPQGNYEQYF. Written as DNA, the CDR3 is TGCGCCAGCAGCCAAACCCCCCAGGGTAATTACGAGCAGTACTTC.

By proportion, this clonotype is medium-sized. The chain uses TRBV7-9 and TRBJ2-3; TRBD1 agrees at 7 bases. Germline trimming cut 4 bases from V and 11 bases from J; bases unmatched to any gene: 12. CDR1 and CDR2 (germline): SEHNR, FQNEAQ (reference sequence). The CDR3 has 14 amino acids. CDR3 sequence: CASSSLDRVGGQYF. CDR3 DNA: TGTGCCAGCAGCTCCTTAGACAGGGTTGGTGGGCAGTATTTT.

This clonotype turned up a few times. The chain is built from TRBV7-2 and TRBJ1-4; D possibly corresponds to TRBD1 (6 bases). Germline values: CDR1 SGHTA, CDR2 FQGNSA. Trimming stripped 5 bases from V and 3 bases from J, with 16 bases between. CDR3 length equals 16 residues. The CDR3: CASSLRTWGPNEKLFF. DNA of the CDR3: TGTGCCAGCAGCCTCCGGACCTGGGGGCCTAATGAAAAACTGTTTTTT. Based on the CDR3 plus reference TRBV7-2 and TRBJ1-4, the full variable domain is GAGVSQSPSNKVTEKGKDVELRCDPISGHTALYWYRQSLGQGLEFLIYFQGNSAPDKSGLPSDRFSAERTGGSVSTLTIQRTQQEDSAVYLCASSLRTWGPNEKLFFGSGTQLSVL.

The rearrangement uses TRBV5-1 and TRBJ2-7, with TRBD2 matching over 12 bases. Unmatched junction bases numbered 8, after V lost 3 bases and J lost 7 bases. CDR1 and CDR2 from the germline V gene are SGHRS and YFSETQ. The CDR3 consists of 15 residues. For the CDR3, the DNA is TGCGCCAGCAGCTCCCGGACTAGCGGGATCGCTGAGCAGTACTTC. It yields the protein CASSSRTSGIAEQYF.

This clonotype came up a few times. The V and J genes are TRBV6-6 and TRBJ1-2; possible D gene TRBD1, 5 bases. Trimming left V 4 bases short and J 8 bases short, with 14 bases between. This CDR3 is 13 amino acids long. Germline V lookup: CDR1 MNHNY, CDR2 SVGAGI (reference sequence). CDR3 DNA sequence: TGTGCCAGCAGTTCCCGGGGCGCGGGGGGCTACACCTTC. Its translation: CASSSRGAGGYTF.

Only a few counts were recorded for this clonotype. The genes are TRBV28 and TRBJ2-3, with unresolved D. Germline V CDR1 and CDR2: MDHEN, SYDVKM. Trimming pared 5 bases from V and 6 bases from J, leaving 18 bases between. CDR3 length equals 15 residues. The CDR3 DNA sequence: TGTGCCAGCAGTCCGCTCACAGAAGGTGAGGATACGCAGTATTTT. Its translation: CASSPLTEGEDTQYF.

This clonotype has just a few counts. The chain's CDR3 is CASTGGYEQYF. The CDR3 nucleotides read TGTGCCAGCACGGGCGGCTACGAGCAGTACTTC. The J gene is TRBJ2-7, the V gene TRBV2; unclear D gene. V shed 7 bases and J shed 3 bases, with 7 bases lying between them. The CDR3 spans 11 residues. Looked up from germline, CDR1 is SNHLY and CDR2 is FYNNEI.

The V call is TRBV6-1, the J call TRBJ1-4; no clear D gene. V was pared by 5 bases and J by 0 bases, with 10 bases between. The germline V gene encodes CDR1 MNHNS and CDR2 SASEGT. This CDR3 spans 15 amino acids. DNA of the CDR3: TGTGCCAGCAGTCCTCACAGCGCAACTAATGAAAAACTGTTTTTT. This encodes CASSPHSATNEKLFF.

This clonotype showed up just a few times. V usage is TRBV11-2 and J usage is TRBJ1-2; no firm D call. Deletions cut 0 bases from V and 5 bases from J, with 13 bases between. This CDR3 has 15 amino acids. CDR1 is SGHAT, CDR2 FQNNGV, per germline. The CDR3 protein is CASSLESSILYGYTF. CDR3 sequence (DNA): TGTGCCAGCAGCTTAGAGAGCTCGATCCTATATGGCTACACCTTC.

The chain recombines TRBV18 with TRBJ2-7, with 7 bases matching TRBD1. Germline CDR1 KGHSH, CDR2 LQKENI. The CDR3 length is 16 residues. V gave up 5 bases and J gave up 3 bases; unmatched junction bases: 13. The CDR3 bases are TGTGCCAGCTCAAGAACCGTAAGGGGGCGTTACTACGAGCAGTACTTC. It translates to CASSRTVRGRYYEQYF.

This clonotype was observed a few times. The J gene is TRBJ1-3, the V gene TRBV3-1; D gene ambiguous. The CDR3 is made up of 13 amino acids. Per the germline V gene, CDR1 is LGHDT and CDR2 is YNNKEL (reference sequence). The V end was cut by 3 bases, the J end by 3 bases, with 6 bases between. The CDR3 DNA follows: TGTGCCAGCAGCCAGGGAATTGGAAACACCATATATTTT. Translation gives CASSQGIGNTIYF.

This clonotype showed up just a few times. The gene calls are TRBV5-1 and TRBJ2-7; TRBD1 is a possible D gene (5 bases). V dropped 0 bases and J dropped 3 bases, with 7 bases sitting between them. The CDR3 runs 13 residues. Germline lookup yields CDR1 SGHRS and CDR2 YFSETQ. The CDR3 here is CASSLEGNYEQYF. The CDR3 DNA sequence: TGCGCCAGCAGCTTGGAGGGGAACTACGAGCAGTACTTC.

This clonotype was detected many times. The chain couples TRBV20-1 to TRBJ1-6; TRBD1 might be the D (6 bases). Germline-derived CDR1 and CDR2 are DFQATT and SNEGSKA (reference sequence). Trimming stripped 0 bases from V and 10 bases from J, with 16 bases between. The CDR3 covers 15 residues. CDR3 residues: CSARDRARGGSPLHF. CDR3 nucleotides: TGCAGTGCTAGAGATCGGGCCCGGGGGGGCTCACCCCTCCACTTT.

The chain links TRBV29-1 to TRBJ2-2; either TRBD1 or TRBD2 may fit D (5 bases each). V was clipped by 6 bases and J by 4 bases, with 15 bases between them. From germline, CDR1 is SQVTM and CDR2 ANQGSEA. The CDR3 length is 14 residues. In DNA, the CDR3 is TGCAGCGTGGGACCTAGGGGTACCACCGGGGAGCTGTTTTTT. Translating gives CSVGPRGTTGELFF.

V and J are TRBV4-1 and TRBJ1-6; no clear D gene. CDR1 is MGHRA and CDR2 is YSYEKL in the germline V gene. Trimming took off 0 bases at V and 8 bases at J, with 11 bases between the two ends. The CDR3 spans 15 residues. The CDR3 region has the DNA TGCGCCAGCAGCCAAGATCCTTGGAGGGATTCACCCCTCCACTTT. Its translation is CASSQDPWRDSPLHF.

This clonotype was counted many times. This CDR3 is CASSRGRNTEAFF. The CDR3 coding sequence is TGTGCCAGCAGTAGGGGTAGAAACACTGAAGCTTTCTTT. The J gene is TRBJ1-1, the V gene TRBV27; TRBD1 is a possible D gene (5 bases). The germline CDR1 and CDR2 sequences are MNHEY and SMNVEV (reference sequence). The CDR3 spans 13 residues. Deletions cut 5 bases from V and 2 bases from J, with 9 bases between.

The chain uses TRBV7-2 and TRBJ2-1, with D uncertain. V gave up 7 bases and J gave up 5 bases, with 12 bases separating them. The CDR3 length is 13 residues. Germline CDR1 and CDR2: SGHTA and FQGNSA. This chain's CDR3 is CASKVWTDNEQFF. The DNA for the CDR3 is TGTGCCAGCAAGGTCTGGACCGACAATGAGCAGTTCTTC.

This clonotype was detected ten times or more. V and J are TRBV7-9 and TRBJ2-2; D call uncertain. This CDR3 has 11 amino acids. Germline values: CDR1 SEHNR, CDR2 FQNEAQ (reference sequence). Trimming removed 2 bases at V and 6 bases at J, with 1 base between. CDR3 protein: CASSLSGELFF. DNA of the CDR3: TGTGCCAGCAGCTTATCCGGGGAGCTGTTTTTT.

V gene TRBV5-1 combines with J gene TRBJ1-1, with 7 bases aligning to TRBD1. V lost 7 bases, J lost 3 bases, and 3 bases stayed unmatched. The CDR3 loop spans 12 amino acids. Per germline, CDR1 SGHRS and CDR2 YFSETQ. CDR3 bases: TGCGCCAGCGGACAGGTAGACACTGAAGCTTTCTTT. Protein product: CASGQVDTEAFF.

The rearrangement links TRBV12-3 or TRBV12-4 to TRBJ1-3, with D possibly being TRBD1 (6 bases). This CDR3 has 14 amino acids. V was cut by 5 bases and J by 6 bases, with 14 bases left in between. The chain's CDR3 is CASSRTDSSNTIYF. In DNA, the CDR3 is TGTGCCAGCAGTAGGACGGACAGTTCAAACACCATATATTTT.